This T cell receptor beta chain came from a study of T cell changes during pregnancy in multiple sclerosis. This table comes from immunoSEQ multiplex PCR, and its TCRdb copy is limited to in-frame clones, with some not included. The sample has about 76,000 clones, around 94% seen once. The CDR3 has 11 residues. Trimming took off 0 bases at V and 11 bases at J, with 7 bases between the two ends. CDR1 and CDR2 from the germline V gene are SNHLY and FYNNEI. The sequencing used peripheral blood, collected in the third trimester of pregnancy. This chain uses TRBV2 with TRBJ1-1, with no clear D. The clonotype originates from a female donor with multiple sclerosis, enrolled in a pregnancy study. CDR3 residues: CASSEALSAFF. The CDR3 coding sequence is TGTGCCAGCAGTGAAGCGCTTAGTGCTTTCTTT.